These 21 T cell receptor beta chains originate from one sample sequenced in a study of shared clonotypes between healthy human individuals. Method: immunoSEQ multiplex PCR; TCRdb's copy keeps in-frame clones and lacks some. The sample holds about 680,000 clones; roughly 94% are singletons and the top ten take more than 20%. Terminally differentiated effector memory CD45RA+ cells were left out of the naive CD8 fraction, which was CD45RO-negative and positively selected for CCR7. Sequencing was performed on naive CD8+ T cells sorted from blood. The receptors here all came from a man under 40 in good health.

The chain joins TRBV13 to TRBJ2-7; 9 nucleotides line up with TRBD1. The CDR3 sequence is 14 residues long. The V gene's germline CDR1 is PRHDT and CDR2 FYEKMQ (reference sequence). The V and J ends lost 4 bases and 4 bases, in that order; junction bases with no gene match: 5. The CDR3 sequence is CASSSGQGSYEQYF. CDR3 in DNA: TGTGCCAGCAGCTCGGGACAGGGATCGTACGAGCAGTACTTC.

In DNA, the CDR3 is TGTGCCAGCAGTTACCTCTGGTATCTAAGGAACACTGAAGCTTTCTTT. It encodes CASSYLWYLRNTEAFF. The chain has TRBV6-5 and TRBJ1-1; no reliable D call. V dropped 2 bases and J dropped 1 base, with 14 bases sitting between them. The CDR3 extends over 16 amino acids. In germline, CDR1 is MNHEY, CDR2 SVGAGI.

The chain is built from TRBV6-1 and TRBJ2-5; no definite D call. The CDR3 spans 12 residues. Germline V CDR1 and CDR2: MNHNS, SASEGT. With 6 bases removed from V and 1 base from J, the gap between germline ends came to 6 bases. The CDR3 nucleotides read TGTGCCAGCAGGAGCAGCCAAGAGACCCAGTACTTC. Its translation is CASRSSQETQYF.

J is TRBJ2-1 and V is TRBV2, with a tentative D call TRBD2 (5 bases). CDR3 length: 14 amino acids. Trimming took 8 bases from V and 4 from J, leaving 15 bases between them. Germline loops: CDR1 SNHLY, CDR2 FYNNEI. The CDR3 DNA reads TGTGCCAGCTCCCAGACTATATCATACAATGAGCAGTTCTTC. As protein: CASSQTISYNEQFF.

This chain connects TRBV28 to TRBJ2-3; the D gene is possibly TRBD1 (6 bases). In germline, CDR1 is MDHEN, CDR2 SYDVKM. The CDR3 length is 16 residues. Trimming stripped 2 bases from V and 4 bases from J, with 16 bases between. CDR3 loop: CASSLGTYPRPDTQYF. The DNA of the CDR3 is TGTGCCAGCAGTTTAGGGACATACCCTAGACCAGATACGCAGTATTTT.

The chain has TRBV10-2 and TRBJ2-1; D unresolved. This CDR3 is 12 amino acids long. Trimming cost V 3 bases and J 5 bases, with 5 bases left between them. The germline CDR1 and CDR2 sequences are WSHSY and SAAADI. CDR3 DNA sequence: TGCGCCAGCAGTGACTTTGACAATGAGCAGTTCTTC. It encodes CASSDFDNEQFF.

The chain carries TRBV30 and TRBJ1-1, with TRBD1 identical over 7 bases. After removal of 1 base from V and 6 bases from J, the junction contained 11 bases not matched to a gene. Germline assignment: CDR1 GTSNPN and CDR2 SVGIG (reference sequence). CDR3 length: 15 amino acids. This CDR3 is CAWSALTGLDSEAFF. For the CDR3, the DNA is TGTGCCTGGAGTGCCCTGACAGGGTTGGATTCTGAAGCTTTCTTT. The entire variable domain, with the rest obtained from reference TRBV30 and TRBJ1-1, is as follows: SQTIHQWPATLVQPVGSPLSLECTVEGTSNPNLYWYRQAAGRGLQLLFYSVGIGQISSEVPQNLSASRPQDRQFILSSKKLLLSDSGFYLCAWSALTGLDSEAFFGQGTRLTVV.

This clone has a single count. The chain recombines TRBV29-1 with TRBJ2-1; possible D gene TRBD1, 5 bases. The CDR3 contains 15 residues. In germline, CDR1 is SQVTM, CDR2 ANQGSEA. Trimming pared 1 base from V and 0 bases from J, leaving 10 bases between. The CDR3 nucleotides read TGCAGCGTTGAAGGGACACTGGACTCCTACAATGAGCAGTTCTTC. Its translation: CSVEGTLDSYNEQFF.

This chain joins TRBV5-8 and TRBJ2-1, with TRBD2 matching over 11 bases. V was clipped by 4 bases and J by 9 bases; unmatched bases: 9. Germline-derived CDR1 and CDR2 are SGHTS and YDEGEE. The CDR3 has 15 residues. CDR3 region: CASSTRTSGRPEQFF. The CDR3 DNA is TGTGCCAGCAGCACGAGGACTAGCGGGCGACCTGAGCAGTTCTTC.

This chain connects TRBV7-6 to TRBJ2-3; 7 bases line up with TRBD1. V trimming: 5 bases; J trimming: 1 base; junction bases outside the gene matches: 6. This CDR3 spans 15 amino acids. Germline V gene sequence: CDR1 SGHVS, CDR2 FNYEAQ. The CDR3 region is CASSPRQGRTDTQYF. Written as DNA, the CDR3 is TGTGCCAGCAGCCCTCGACAGGGCCGCACAGATACGCAGTATTTT. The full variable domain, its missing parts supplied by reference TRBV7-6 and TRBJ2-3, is GAGVSQSPRYKVTKRGQDVALRCDPISGHVSLYWYRQALGQGPEFLTYFNYEAQQDKSGLPNDRFSAERPEGSISTLTIQRTEQRDSAMYRCASSPRQGRTDTQYFGPGTRLTVL.

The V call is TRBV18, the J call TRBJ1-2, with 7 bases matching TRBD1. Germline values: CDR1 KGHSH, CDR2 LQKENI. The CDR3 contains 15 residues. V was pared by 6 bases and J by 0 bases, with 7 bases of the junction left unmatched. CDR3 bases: TGTGCCAGCTCGCACGACAGGGATTCTAACTATGGCTACACCTTC. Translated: CASSHDRDSNYGYTF. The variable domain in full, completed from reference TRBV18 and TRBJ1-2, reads NAGVMQNPRHLVRRRGQEARLRCSPMKGHSHVYWYRQLPEEGLKFMVYLQKENIIDESGMPKERFSAEFPKEGPSILRIQQVVRGDSAAYFCASSHDRDSNYGYTFGSGTRLTVV.

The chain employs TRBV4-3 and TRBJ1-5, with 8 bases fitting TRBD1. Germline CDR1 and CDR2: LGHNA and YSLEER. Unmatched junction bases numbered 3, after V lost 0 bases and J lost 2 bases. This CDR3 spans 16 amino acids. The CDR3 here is CASSQDSGGGNQPQHF. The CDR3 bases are TGCGCCAGCAGCCAAGATTCAGGGGGCGGCAATCAGCCCCAGCATTTT.

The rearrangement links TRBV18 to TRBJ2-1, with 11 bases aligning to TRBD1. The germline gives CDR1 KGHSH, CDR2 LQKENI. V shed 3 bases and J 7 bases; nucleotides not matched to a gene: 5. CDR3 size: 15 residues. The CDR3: CASSPSGTGGNEQFF. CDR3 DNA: TGTGCCAGCTCACCCTCCGGGACAGGGGGGAATGAGCAGTTCTTC.

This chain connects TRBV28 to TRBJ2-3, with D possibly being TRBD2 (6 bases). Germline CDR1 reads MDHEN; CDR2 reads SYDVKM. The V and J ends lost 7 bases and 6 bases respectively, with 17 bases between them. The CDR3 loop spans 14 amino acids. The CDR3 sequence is CASNLGAGMDTQYF. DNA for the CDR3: TGTGCCAGCAACCTCGGGGCGGGAATGGATACGCAGTATTTT.

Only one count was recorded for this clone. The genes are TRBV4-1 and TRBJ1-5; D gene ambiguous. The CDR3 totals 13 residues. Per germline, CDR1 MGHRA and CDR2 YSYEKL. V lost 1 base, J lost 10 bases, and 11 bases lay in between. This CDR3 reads CASSQVDDRPQHF. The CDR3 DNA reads TGCGCCAGCAGCCAAGTGGACGATCGACCCCAGCATTTT.

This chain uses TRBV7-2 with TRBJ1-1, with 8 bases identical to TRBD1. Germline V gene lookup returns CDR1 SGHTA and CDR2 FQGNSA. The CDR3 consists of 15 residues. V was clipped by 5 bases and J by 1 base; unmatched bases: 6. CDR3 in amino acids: CASSPRQGRNTEAFF. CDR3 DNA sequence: TGTGCCAGCAGCCCCCGACAGGGGAGGAACACTGAAGCTTTCTTT.

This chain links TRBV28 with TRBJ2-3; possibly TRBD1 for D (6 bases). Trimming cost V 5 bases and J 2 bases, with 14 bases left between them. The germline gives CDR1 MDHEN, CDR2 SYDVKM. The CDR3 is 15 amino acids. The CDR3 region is CASSLGTSYTDTQYF. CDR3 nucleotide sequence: TGTGCCAGCAGTCTCGGGACATCCTACACAGATACGCAGTATTTT.

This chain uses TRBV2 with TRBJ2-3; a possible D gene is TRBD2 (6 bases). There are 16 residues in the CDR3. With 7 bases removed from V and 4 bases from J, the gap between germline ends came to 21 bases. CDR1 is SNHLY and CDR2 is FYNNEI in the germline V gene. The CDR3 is CASIGRDWIWADTQYF. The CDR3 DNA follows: TGTGCCAGCATCGGGCGGGATTGGATTTGGGCAGATACGCAGTATTTT.

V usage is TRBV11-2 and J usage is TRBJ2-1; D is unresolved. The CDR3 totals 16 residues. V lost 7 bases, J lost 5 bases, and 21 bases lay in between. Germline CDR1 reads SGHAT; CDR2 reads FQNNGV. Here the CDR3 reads CASTNGRNFGDNEQFF. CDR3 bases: TGTGCCAGCACCAATGGGCGGAACTTTGGAGACAATGAGCAGTTCTTC.

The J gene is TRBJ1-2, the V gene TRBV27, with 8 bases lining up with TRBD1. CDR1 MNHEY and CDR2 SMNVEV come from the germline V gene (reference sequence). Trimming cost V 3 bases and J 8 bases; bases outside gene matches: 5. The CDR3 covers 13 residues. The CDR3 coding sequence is TGTGCCAGCAGTTTTGCAGGGGGCGTCGGCTACACCTTC. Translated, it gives CASSFAGGVGYTF.

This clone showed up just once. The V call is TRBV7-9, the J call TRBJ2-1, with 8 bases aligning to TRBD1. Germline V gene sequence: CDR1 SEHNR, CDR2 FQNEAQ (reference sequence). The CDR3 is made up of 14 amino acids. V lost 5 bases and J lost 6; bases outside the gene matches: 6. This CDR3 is CASSETTGGNEQFF. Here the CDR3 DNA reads TGTGCCAGCAGCGAGACCACAGGGGGCAATGAGCAGTTCTTC.